Sequencing of this TCR beta chain was carried out in a study of beta chain features in type 1 diabetes. The CDR3 has 15 amino acids. CDR1 and CDR2 (germline): SSHAT, FNYEAQ (reference sequence). cDNA synthesis used the whole RNA isolate, giving expressed TCRB sequences. The protocol was immunoSEQ multiplex PCR, while the TCRdb copy is restricted to in-frame clones and leaves out a portion. Among about 120,000 clones listed, 15% to 20% were seen once. Study-level findings and limits: Across patients, naive, central memory and Treg TCRB repertoires exhibited apparently greater similarity than was observed across healthy donors. When Type 1 diabetes patients were examined, their TCRB CDR3s proved moderately but significantly shorter in all four CD4+ subsets.

For this clone: Its antigen is not known. Its ends do not fully match the called genes, so a read error is possible.

The clonotype comes from a man aged 18-30 years with type 1 diabetes. This chain joins TRBV7-7 and TRBJ2-5, with 9 bases identical to TRBD2. Sequenced sample: central memory CD4+ T cells from blood. CDR3 loop: CASSLGTSFQETQYF. DNA for the CDR3: TGTGCTAGCAGCTTGGGGACTAGCTTCCAAGAGACCCAGTACTTC.